A selection of T cell receptor beta chains follows, all from one sample in a study of blood T cell repertoires in COVID-19. TCRdb's table, derived via immunoSEQ multiplex PCR, lists solely in-frame clones and lacks some. The sample lists about 230,000 clones; more than 80% were seen once. Sequenced material: peripheral blood. These receptors all stem from a man in his thirties or forties with COVID-19, enrolled during active disease. Both conserved end residues are part of each CDR3. The D gene is left open where the match is weak. Where a row states a size, it is once, few, many or the class of an expanded clone; other rows omit it.

size | D | J | V | DNA | CDR3
- | - | TRBJ2-1 | TRBV5-5 | TGTGCCAGCAGCCCTGAGACAGGTTTCTACAATGAGCAGTTCTTC | CASSPETGFYNEQFF
- | TRBD2 | TRBJ2-3 | TRBV11-2 | TGTGCCAGCAGCGTGCTGGCGGGGGGAGTCACAGATACGCAGTATTTT | CASSVLAGGVTDTQYF
- | TRBD1 | TRBJ1-2 | TRBV29-1 | TGCAGCGGACGACAGGGGGCGGGTGATCGCTATGGCTACACCTTC | CSGRQGAGDRYGYTF
- | TRBD1 | TRBJ1-5 | TRBV5-1 | TGCGCCAGCAGCCCCGGGACAGGGGCTCAGCCCCAGCATTTT | CASSPGTGAQPQHF
- | - | TRBJ1-5 | TRBV12-3/TRBV12-4 | TGTGCCAGCAGTGATGGCTTAAATCAGCCCCAGCATTTT | CASSDGLNQPQHF
- | TRBD1 | TRBJ1-2 | TRBV18 | TGTGCCAGCTCACCAGACGGACAGGCATATGGCTACACCTTC | CASSPDGQAYGYTF
- | - | TRBJ1-5 | TRBV19 | TGTGCCAGTAGTATAGGTTCCAGGGGCAGTCAGCCCCAGCATTTT | CASSIGSRGSQPQHF
- | TRBD2 | TRBJ2-2 | TRBV3-1/TRBV3-2 | TGTGCCAGCAGCTCCCGGCTAGCGGGGGGGAGCGGGGAGCTGTTTTTT | CASSSRLAGGSGELFF
- | TRBD1 | TRBJ1-2 | TRBV19 | TGTGCCAGTAGTATGATCCTGGGACAGGGGAACAACTATGGCTACACCTTC | CASSMILGQGNNYGYTF
- | TRBD2 | TRBJ2-7 | TRBV14 | TGTGCCAGCAGCCGCCGGACTAGCGGGAGACAGTGGGAGCAGTACTTC | CASSRRTSGRQWEQYF
many | TRBD2 | TRBJ2-2 | TRBV6-5 | TGTGCCAGCAGTTACTCGCCCAGCGGGAGAACCGGGGAGCTGTTTTTT | CASSYSPSGRTGELFF
- | TRBD1 | TRBJ2-7 | TRBV11-1 | TGTGCCAGCAGAGACAGGGGGACCTCCTACGAGCAGTACTTC | CASRDRGTSYEQYF
- | - | TRBJ2-7 | TRBV29-1 | TGCAGCGCCTCAAGGGGGACAGCGGGCTACGAGCAGTACTTC | CSASRGTAGYEQYF
once | - | TRBJ1-5 | TRBV28 | TGTGCCAGCAGGGGGGGTAGCAATCAGCCCCAGCATTTT | CASRGGSNQPQHF
- | TRBD1 | TRBJ2-7 | TRBV28 | TGTGCCAGCAGTCAGACGACAGGGCTCGAGCAGTACTTC | CASSQTTGLEQYF
- | - | TRBJ2-1 | TRBV29-1 | TGCAGCGCCGCAGGGCAGGGGAATGAGCAGTTCTTC | CSAAGQGNEQFF
once | TRBD1 | TRBJ1-2 | TRBV5-1 | TGCGCCAGCAGCTTAGACAGGGCAAACTATGGCTACACCTTC | CASSLDRANYGYTF
- | - | TRBJ1-1 | TRBV23-1 | TGCGCGAACAGGGTGGAGAATAACACTGAAGCTTTCTTT | CANRVENNTEAFF
- | - | TRBJ2-7 | TRBV7-9 | TGTGCCAGCAGCCTCTACCCCGCCGAGCAGTACTTC | CASSLYPAEQYF
- | TRBD1 | TRBJ2-7 | TRBV7-3 | TGTGCCAGCAGCTTAACCGGGGACAGAACCTACGAGCAGTACTTC | CASSLTGDRTYEQYF
few | - | TRBJ1-5 | TRBV6-5 | TGTGCCAGCAAAGGAGATAGCAATCAGCCCCAGCATTTT | CASKGDSNQPQHF
- | TRBD1 | TRBJ2-2 | TRBV5-6 | TGTGCCAGCAGCTGGACCGGGACAGCGAACACCGGGGAGCTGTTTTTT | CASSWTGTANTGELFF
- | - | TRBJ2-5 | TRBV5-1 | TGCGCCAGCAGCTTTTCGGGAGAAGAGACCCAGTACTTC | CASSFSGEETQYF